The 30 T cell receptor beta chains in this list originate from one sample, sequenced in a study of blood T cell repertoires in COVID-19 (dated by TCRdb to the early 2020s). The library was obtained by the immunoSEQ multiplex PCR assay. As stored in TCRdb, this immuneACCESS dataset retains in-frame rearrangements with V and J assigned. A fraction of the clones does not appear; measured against another copy, unresolved V genes explain less than half of the discrepancy, and the remainder lacks a known reason. The sample table records 250,000 or so clones; roughly 90% of these occur just once. The leading ten clones occupy less than 8% of the sample. The sample comprised peripheral blood. Receptors originate from a man aged 55 to 69 with acute or convalescent COVID-19.

This clone was observed a few times. CDR3 protein: CASSLYLYEQYF. CDR3 sequence (DNA): TGTGCCAGCAGCTTATATCTCTACGAGCAGTACTTC. The chain has TRBV7-9 and TRBJ2-7; D gene unclear. V was clipped by 2 bases and J by 3 bases, with 5 bases between them. This CDR3 comprises 12 residues. CDR1 SEHNR and CDR2 FQNEAQ come from the germline V gene (reference sequence). The complete variable domain, with remaining parts taken from reference TRBV7-9 and TRBJ2-7, reads DTGVSQNPRHKITKRGQNVTFRCDPISEHNRLYWYRQTLGQGPEFLTYFQNEAQLEKSRLLSDRFSAERPKGSFSTLEIQRTEQGDSAMYLCASSLYLYEQYFGPGTRLTVT.

This clone was recorded a few times. The chain couples TRBV7-2 to TRBJ2-1; TRBD1 aligns across 8 bases. Losses at the gene ends were 5 bases for V and 6 bases for J; bases not matched to a gene: 6. Germline CDR1 and CDR2: SGHTA and FQGNSA. The CDR3 length is 14 residues. The CDR3 region is CASSIRGPPNEQFF. CDR3 in DNA: TGTGCCAGCAGCATCAGGGGGCCTCCCAATGAGCAGTTCTTC.

The V gene is TRBV5-1, the J gene TRBJ1-1; unclear D gene. Germline loops: CDR1 SGHRS, CDR2 YFSETQ. The V and J ends lost 4 bases and 4 bases respectively, with 11 bases between them. The CDR3 spans 13 residues. The CDR3 here is CASSRLTATEAFF. DNA for the CDR3: TGCGCCAGCAGCCGCCTCACAGCCACTGAAGCTTTCTTT.

The chain recombines TRBV5-1 with TRBJ2-7; 8 positions match TRBD2. V trimming: 0 bases; J trimming: 3 bases; junction bases outside the gene matches: 5. CDR1 SGHRS and CDR2 YFSETQ come from the germline V gene. CDR3 length: 15 amino acids. The CDR3 spells CASSLAGGENYEQYF. CDR3 nucleotide sequence: TGCGCCAGCAGCTTGGCCGGGGGGGAGAACTACGAGCAGTACTTC.

The chain combines TRBV19 with TRBJ2-1; a possible D gene is TRBD2 (6 bases). The CDR3 spans 15 residues. The V gene's germline CDR1 is LNHDA and CDR2 SQIVND (reference sequence). Trimming stripped 7 bases from V and 8 bases from J, with 21 bases between. The CDR3 reads CASNNGRANGDEQFF. CDR3 DNA sequence: TGTGCCAGTAACAACGGGAGAGCGAACGGGGATGAGCAGTTCTTC.

This clone was recorded a few times. The chain is built from TRBV19 and TRBJ1-1; weak D call: TRBD1 (5 bases). The germline gives CDR1 LNHDA, CDR2 SQIVND (reference sequence). This CDR3 spans 15 amino acids. Trimming removed 0 bases at V and 1 base at J, with 9 bases between. The CDR3 sequence: CASSIDDSQNTEAFF. CDR3 coding DNA: TGTGCCAGTAGTATAGATGACAGCCAGAACACTGAAGCTTTCTTT. Based on the CDR3 plus reference TRBV19 and TRBJ1-1, the full variable domain is DGGITQSPKYLFRKEGQNVTLSCEQNLNHDAMYWYRQDPGQGLRLIYYSQIVNDFQKGDIAEGYSVSREKKESFPLTVTSAQKNPTAFYLCASSIDDSQNTEAFFGQGTRLTVV.

The rearrangement joins TRBV12-5 to TRBJ2-7; D call uncertain. CDR1 and CDR2 (germline): LGHNT, FRNRAP. The V end was cut by 3 bases, the J end by 0 bases, with 15 bases between. The CDR3 has 16 amino acids. In DNA form, the CDR3 reads TGTGCTAGTGGTTTACACGGCGGAGCGAGCTCCTACGAGCAGTACTTC. It yields the protein CASGLHGGASSYEQYF.

This chain connects TRBV5-1 to TRBJ1-1, with D possibly matching TRBD1 (5 bases). The germline V gene encodes CDR1 SGHRS and CDR2 YFSETQ. The ends were cut back, 4 bases at V and 4 bases at J, with 23 bases in the middle. The CDR3 is made up of 17 amino acids. CDR3 sequence (DNA): TGCGCCAGCAGCCCGTACCGGGACTTTACACCTGGCACTGAAGCTTTCTTT. Residues: CASSPYRDFTPGTEAFF.

This chain joins TRBV4-2 and TRBJ2-7, with TRBD2 matching over 8 bases. Germline CDR1 and CDR2: LGHNA and YNFKEQ. The CDR3 covers 14 residues. V was pared by 6 bases and J by 4 bases, with 8 bases of the junction left unmatched. The chain's CDR3 is CASSLGTSMYEQYF. The CDR3, as DNA: TGTGCCAGCAGTCTCGGGACTAGTATGTACGAGCAGTACTTC.

The chain links TRBV19 to TRBJ2-7, with a possible D match to TRBD1 (6 bases). The CDR3 loop spans 15 amino acids. Germline values: CDR1 LNHDA, CDR2 SQIVND (reference sequence). Trimming pared 5 bases from V and 4 bases from J, leaving 18 bases between. This chain's CDR3 is CASSPRPGQQYEQYF. In DNA, the CDR3 is TGTGCCAGTAGTCCTCGTCCCGGACAGCAGTACGAGCAGTACTTC.

This clone was recorded only once. The rearrangement joins TRBV5-1 to TRBJ1-1, with D perhaps TRBD1 (5 bases). This CDR3 is built from 14 residues. Germline CDR1 is SGHRS and CDR2 is YFSETQ. Trimming left V 4 bases short and J 5 bases short, with 15 bases between. In nucleotides, the CDR3 is TGCGCCAGCAGCGCGACCGAGGGGAGGACTGAAGCTTTCTTT. It encodes CASSATEGRTEAFF. Complete variable domain (other parts from reference TRBV5-1 and TRBJ1-1): KAGVTQTPRYLIKTRGQQVTLSCSPISGHRSVSWYQQTPGQGLQFLFEYFSETQRNKGNFPGRFSGRQFSNSRSEMNVSTLELGDSALYLCASSATEGRTEAFFGQGTRLTVV.

This clone came up once. The chain joins TRBV11-1 to TRBJ1-2; 7 bases fit TRBD1. The V gene end was trimmed by 5 bases and the J gene end by 3 bases; junction bases not matched to a gene: 6. This CDR3 comprises 14 residues. Germline CDR1 reads SGHAT; CDR2 reads FQDESV (reference sequence). The CDR3 DNA reads TGTGCCAGCAGCAACGGACAGGCTCACTATGGCTACACCTTC. It codes for CASSNGQAHYGYTF.

This rearrangement joins TRBV7-2 to TRBJ2-1; tentatively, D is TRBD2 (6 bases). Germline V gene sequence: CDR1 SGHTA, CDR2 FQGNSA. The V end was cut by 5 bases, the J end by 4 bases, with 15 bases between. The CDR3 sequence is 15 residues long. The CDR3 DNA reads TGTGCCAGCAGCCATGGGGTAGCGGAGTACAATGAGCAGTTCTTC. Its translation is CASSHGVAEYNEQFF.

In DNA form, the CDR3 reads TGCAGCGTGAACACGGGTTCCTACGAGCAGTACTTC. It encodes CSVNTGSYEQYF. The chain links TRBV29-1 to TRBJ2-7; D not resolved. Germline assignment: CDR1 SQVTM and CDR2 ANQGSEA. Trimming stripped 6 bases from V and 1 base from J, with 10 bases between. The CDR3 sequence is 12 residues long.

This clone was recorded a few times. This chain joins TRBV5-1 and TRBJ2-3, with 8 nucleotides matching TRBD1. V lost 2 bases and J lost 2; bases outside the gene matches: 4. CDR1 and CDR2 from the germline V gene are SGHRS and YFSETQ. This CDR3 comprises 15 residues. CDR3 in amino acids: CASSFGQGYTDTQYF. The DNA of the CDR3 is TGCGCCAGCAGCTTCGGACAGGGATACACAGATACGCAGTATTTT.

The chain joins TRBV28 to TRBJ1-4, with D possibly TRBD1 on 5 matching bases. The length of the CDR3 is 15 residues. Germline V gene data show CDR1 as MDHEN and CDR2 as SYDVKM. The V and J ends lost 2 bases and 7 bases respectively, with 14 bases between them. CDR3 sequence reads: CASSLPGSQGEKLFF. The DNA for the CDR3 is TGTGCCAGCAGTTTACCGGGCAGCCAGGGTGAAAAACTGTTTTTT. The whole variable domain, remainder taken from reference TRBV28 and TRBJ1-4, is DVKVTQSSRYLVKRTGEKVFLECVQDMDHENMFWYRQDPGLGLRLIYFSYDVKMKEKGDIPEGYSVSREKKERFSLILESASTNQTSMYLCASSLPGSQGEKLFFGSGTQLSVL.

CDR3 coding DNA: TGCAGCGTTGAAACTAGCGGGAGTGGCTACGAGCAGTACTTC. Amino acids: CSVETSGSGYEQYF. The rearrangement joins TRBV29-1 to TRBJ2-7; 11 bases align to TRBD2. CDR1 is SQVTM and CDR2 is ANQGSEA in the germline V gene. J lost 3 bases, V lost 2 bases, and 3 bases had no gene match. The CDR3 has 14 amino acids.

This clone was counted between two and nine times. This sequence joins TRBV7-3 and TRBJ1-1, with D unresolved. The V gene lost 3 bases and the J gene lost 5 bases, with 10 bases spanning the gap. Germline values: CDR1 SGHTA, CDR2 FQGTGA. The CDR3 length is 13 residues. The CDR3 DNA is TGTGCCAGCAGCTTGGGAGTGGGGACTGAAGCTTTCTTT. This sequence encodes CASSLGVGTEAFF.

V gene TRBV6-5 combines with J gene TRBJ1-4; TRBD1 aligns across 7 bases. From germline, CDR1 is MNHEY and CDR2 SVGAGI. There are 16 residues in the CDR3. The ends lost 4 bases at V and 4 bases at J; junction bases unmatched: 9. The chain's CDR3 is CASSSSAWDSNEKLFF. The CDR3, as DNA: TGTGCCAGCAGTTCCTCCGCCTGGGACAGTAATGAAAAACTGTTTTTT.

The chain employs TRBV28 and TRBJ2-7; 7 positions agree with TRBD1. The CDR3 sequence is 18 residues long. V dropped 7 bases and J dropped 3; count of bases not matched to a gene: 21. Germline V CDR1 and CDR2: MDHEN, SYDVKM. DNA of the CDR3: TGTGCCAGCATCGGCACAGGGGTTGGTTTGAAGGCTTACTACGAGCAGTACTTC. Its protein is CASIGTGVGLKAYYEQYF.

This chain links TRBV28 with TRBJ1-5; D perhaps matches TRBD1 (6 bases). This CDR3 is 17 amino acids long. The germline CDR1 and CDR2 sequences are MDHEN and SYDVKM. Trimming cost V 11 bases and J 0 bases, with 23 bases left between them. The CDR3 loop is CAAKTEQGVHSNQPQHF. For the CDR3, the DNA is TGTGCCGCGAAAACTGAACAGGGCGTTCATAGCAATCAGCCCCAGCATTTT. The variable domain in full, completed from reference TRBV28 and TRBJ1-5, reads DVKVTQSSRYLVKRTGEKVFLECVQDMDHENMFWYRQDPGLGLRLIYFSYDVKMKEKGDIPEGYSVSREKKERFSLILESASTNQTSMYLCAAKTEQGVHSNQPQHFGDGTRLSIL.

The gene calls are TRBV4-3 and TRBJ1-6, with 8 bases that match TRBD1. The V and J ends lost 0 bases and 9 bases, in that order; junction bases with no gene match: 4. The CDR3 has 15 residues. The germline gives CDR1 LGHNA, CDR2 YSLEER. CDR3 sequence: CASSQDTGGISPLHF. The CDR3 region has the DNA TGCGCCAGCAGCCAAGATACAGGGGGGATTTCACCCCTCCACTTT.

The chain has TRBV4-3 and TRBJ2-1, with 10 bases aligning to TRBD2. This CDR3 has 17 residues. Trimming cost V 1 base and J 7 bases; bases outside gene matches: 10. CDR1 and CDR2 (germline): LGHNA, YSLEER. CDR3 DNA: TGCGCCAGCAGCCAAGTCCTAGCGGGAGTTTATCGGAATGAGCAGTTCTTC. Translation: CASSQVLAGVYRNEQFF.

V usage is TRBV28 and J usage is TRBJ2-3; 9 nucleotides align to TRBD2. J gave up 10 bases and V 5 bases, and 4 bases lay outside the gene matches. Germline CDR1 reads MDHEN; CDR2 reads SYDVKM. CDR3 length: 12 residues. CDR3 coding DNA: TGTGCCAGCAGTCCAAGACTAGCGGCGCAGTATTTT. Translating it yields CASSPRLAAQYF.

The rearrangement joins TRBV4-2 to TRBJ2-7, with 9 positions matching TRBD2. CDR3 size: 15 residues. CDR1 and CDR2 from the germline V gene are LGHNA and YNFKEQ. The trim removed 0 bases at V and 3 bases at J, leaving 3 bases unmatched. The DNA for the CDR3 is TGTGCCAGCAGCCAAGATAGCGGGAGTCACTACGAGCAGTACTTC. It codes for CASSQDSGSHYEQYF.

This chain links TRBV7-2 with TRBJ1-3, with D perhaps matching TRBD1 (5 bases). V was clipped by 1 base and J by 3 bases, with 7 bases between them. Germline loops: CDR1 SGHTA, CDR2 FQGNSA. CDR3 length: 14 amino acids. The CDR3, as DNA: TGTGCCAGCAGCTTAGGGGGCTTTGGAAACACCATATATTTT. It specifies CASSLGGFGNTIYF.

The chain links TRBV7-2 to TRBJ2-7; D is perhaps TRBD2 (6 bases). The CDR3 has 16 residues. The V end was cut by 6 bases, the J end by 2 bases, with 20 bases between. Germline CDR1 and CDR2: SGHTA and FQGNSA. The CDR3 here is CASRPDRVADPYEQYF. The CDR3 DNA is TGTGCCAGCAGACCCGATAGGGTAGCGGACCCCTACGAGCAGTACTTC.

The V and J genes are TRBV5-6 and TRBJ1-2, with TRBD1 as a possible D gene (6 bases). The CDR3 has 12 amino acids. Deletions cut 0 bases from V and 8 bases from J, with 8 bases between. The germline V gene has CDR1 SGHDT and CDR2 YYEEEE. The CDR3 DNA follows: TGTGCCAGCAGCTTGGCCAGGGGCGGCTACACCTTC. Translating it yields CASSLARGGYTF.

This clone was observed once. CDR3 sequence: CASSLTGPGANVLTF. In DNA, the CDR3 is TGTGCCAGCAGTTTAACAGGGCCTGGGGCCAACGTCCTGACTTTC. The V call is TRBV28, the J call TRBJ2-6; possibly TRBD1 for D (6 bases). The CDR3 sequence is 15 residues long. Trimming took 2 bases from V and 2 from J, leaving 7 bases between them. Germline loops: CDR1 MDHEN, CDR2 SYDVKM. Using reference TRBV28 and TRBJ2-6 for the parts outside the CDR3, the full variable domain is DVKVTQSSRYLVKRTGEKVFLECVQDMDHENMFWYRQDPGLGLRLIYFSYDVKMKEKGDIPEGYSVSREKKERFSLILESASTNQTSMYLCASSLTGPGANVLTFGAGSRLTVL.

The CDR3 DNA reads as TGCGCCAGCAGCTTGGAAGGGGGCCGGGACTATGGCTACACCTTC. Its translation: CASSLEGGRDYGYTF. The V and J genes are TRBV5-1 and TRBJ1-2, with 7 bases lining up with TRBD1. This CDR3 spans 15 amino acids. Germline CDR1 SGHRS, CDR2 YFSETQ. With 0 bases clipped from V and 3 bases from J, the junction kept 5 bases outside the gene matches. The full variable domain, in which reference TRBV5-1 and TRBJ1-2 provide the parts outside the CDR3, is KAGVTQTPRYLIKTRGQQVTLSCSPISGHRSVSWYQQTPGQGLQFLFEYFSETQRNKGNFPGRFSGRQFSNSRSEMNVSTLELGDSALYLCASSLEGGRDYGYTFGSGTRLTVV.